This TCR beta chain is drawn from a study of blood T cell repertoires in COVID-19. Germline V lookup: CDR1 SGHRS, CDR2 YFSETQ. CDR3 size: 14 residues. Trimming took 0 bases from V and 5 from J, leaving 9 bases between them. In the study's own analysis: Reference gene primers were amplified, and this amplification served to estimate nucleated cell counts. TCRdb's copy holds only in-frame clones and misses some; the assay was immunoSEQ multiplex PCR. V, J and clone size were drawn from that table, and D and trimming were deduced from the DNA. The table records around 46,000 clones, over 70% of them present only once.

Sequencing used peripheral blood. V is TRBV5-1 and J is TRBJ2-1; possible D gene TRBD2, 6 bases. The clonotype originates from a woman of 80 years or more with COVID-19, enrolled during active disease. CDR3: CASSLGGMDNEQFF. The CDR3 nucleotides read TGCGCCAGCAGCTTGGGCGGGATGGACAATGAGCAGTTCTTC.